Listed below are T cell receptor beta chains from one sample, sequenced in a study of radiotherapy plus CTLA-4 blockade in lung cancer. The method was immunoSEQ multiplex PCR; TCRdb's version includes in-frame clones alone and lacks a portion of them. The table has tens of thousands of clones, around 86% seen once; the top ten hold roughly 17%. The material sequenced was peripheral blood, taken from a patient treated with radiotherapy plus ipilimumab. All receptors come from a human donor with non-small cell lung cancer that progressed on radiotherapy plus ipilimumab. The CDR3 runs from the conserved cysteine through the conserved F or W. Fields, in order: J gene, D gene, V gene, clone size, CDR3 protein, CDR3 DNA. D genes are given only for firm matches. Clone size is stated in some rows and not others, as once, few, many or a class when expanded.

TRBJ2-2	-	TRBV27	-	CASSATSRFGGELFF	TGTGCCAGCAGTGCGACTAGTAGGTTTGGCGGGGAGCTGTTTTTT
TRBJ1-1	TRBD1	TRBV6-1	-	CAGKTGGVTEAFF	TGTGCCGGTAAGACAGGGGGAGTCACTGAAGCTTTCTTT
TRBJ2-2	TRBD2	TRBV5-6	-	CASSFYSGSFTGELFF	TGTGCCAGCAGCTTTTATAGCGGGAGTTTCACCGGGGAGCTGTTTTTT
TRBJ2-7	-	TRBV6-5	-	CASRRGYEQYF	TGTGCCAGCCGCCGGGGGTACGAGCAGTACTTC
TRBJ2-5	TRBD1	TRBV5-5	-	CASSETGPRGRETQYF	TGTGCCAGCAGCGAGACAGGGCCGAGGGGTCGAGAGACCCAGTACTTC
TRBJ2-1	-	TRBV15	-	CATSRVNEQFF	TGTGCCACCAGCAGGGTCAATGAGCAGTTCTTC
TRBJ1-2	TRBD1	TRBV7-9	once	CASPDSTGGSLGYTF	TGTGCCAGCCCAGACTCGACAGGGGGCTCCCTGGGCTACACCTTC
TRBJ2-5	TRBD1	TRBV9	-	CASSVRTGGRETQYF	TGTGCCAGCAGCGTAAGGACAGGGGGCCGGGAGACCCAGTACTTC
TRBJ1-2	TRBD1	TRBV19	once	CASSRQGQGYGYTF	TGTGCCAGTAGTAGACAGGGTCAGGGCTATGGCTACACCTTC
TRBJ2-5	-	TRBV7-2	-	CASSLVVGSETQYF	TGTGCCAGCAGCTTAGTAGTAGGGTCGGAGACCCAGTACTTC
TRBJ2-7	TRBD2	TRBV5-1	once	CATSESGGPDSYEQYF	TGCGCCACCTCGGAGAGCGGGGGGCCTGACTCCTACGAGCAGTACTTC
TRBJ1-2	-	TRBV5-1	few	CASSADNYGYTF	TGCGCCAGCAGTGCCGACAACTATGGCTACACCTTC
TRBJ2-1	TRBD2	TRBV27	few	CASSFRSGRAGEQFF	TGTGCCAGCAGTTTTCGTAGCGGGAGGGCAGGTGAGCAGTTCTTC
TRBJ2-1	TRBD1	TRBV29-1	-	CSVEDVQGVSEQFF	TGCAGCGTTGAAGATGTGCAGGGGGTATCTGAGCAGTTCTTC
TRBJ1-5	TRBD1	TRBV7-2	-	CASSSGQPNQPQHF	TGTGCCAGCAGCTCGGGACAGCCTAATCAGCCCCAGCATTTT
TRBJ2-5	-	TRBV7-7	-	CASSLGGVETQYF	TGTGCTAGCAGCTTAGGAGGGGTGGAGACCCAGTACTTC
TRBJ2-7	-	TRBV30	-	CAWTAASSAGEQYF	TGTGCCTGGACCGCCGCTTCCTCGGCCGGCGAGCAGTACTTC
TRBJ2-7	TRBD2	TRBV10-3	-	CAIRPTSGTLREQYF	TGTGCCATCAGACCGACTAGCGGGACCCTTCGCGAGCAGTACTTC
TRBJ1-1	-	TRBV30	-	CAWSPSSTHLGAFF	TGTGCCTGGAGTCCATCGTCAACCCATCTAGGAGCTTTCTTT
TRBJ1-1	-	TRBV9	-	CASSAQGQNTEAFF	TGTGCCAGCAGCGCACAGGGTCAGAACACTGAAGCTTTCTTT
TRBJ2-3	-	TRBV10-3	once	CAISESVASTDTQYF	TGTGCCATCAGTGAGTCGGTGGCGAGCACAGATACGCAGTATTTT
TRBJ1-1	-	TRBV19	-	CASRGQVDTEAFF	TGTGCCTCCCGGGGGCAGGTTGACACTGAAGCTTTCTTT
TRBJ1-4	TRBD1	TRBV14	-	CASSHGQAGTNEKLFF	TGTGCCAGCAGCCATGGACAGGCCGGAACTAATGAAAAACTGTTTTTT
TRBJ1-6	TRBD1	TRBV9	-	CASSGQGGNSPLHF	TGTGCCAGCAGCGGACAGGGCGGTAATTCACCCCTCCACTTT
TRBJ2-3	TRBD1	TRBV12-5	-	CASGWGQGSTDTQYF	TGTGCTAGTGGTTGGGGACAGGGGAGCACAGATACGCAGTATTTT
TRBJ2-2	-	TRBV4-1	-	CASSGTYRGGNTGELFF	TGCGCCAGCAGCGGGACATACAGGGGAGGGAACACCGGGGAGCTGTTTTTT